The source of this TCR beta chain is a study of blood T cell repertoires in COVID-19. Method: immunoSEQ multiplex PCR; TCRdb's copy keeps in-frame clones and lacks some. The profile covers approximately 250,000 clones, with 75% to 95% appearing a single time and about 3% taken by the ten largest. The sequenced material came from PBMCs or T cells enriched from blood (not recorded which). This clonotype was obtained from a man aged 35-49 years who had been exposed to COVID-19.

This chain's CDR3 is CASSLRTAGAKVEKLFF. DNA of the CDR3: TGTGCCAGCAGCCTCAGGACAGCCGGGGCGAAAGTCGAAAAACTGTTTTTT. This chain uses TRBV7-9 with TRBJ1-4; maybe TRBD1 (6 bases). This CDR3 region has 17 residues. V was pared by 5 bases and J by 8 bases, with 24 bases between. The germline gives CDR1 SEHNR, CDR2 FQNEAQ (reference sequence).